Listed below are T cell receptor beta chains from one sample, sequenced in a study of blood T cell repertoires in COVID-19. Produced via immunoSEQ multiplex PCR; TCRdb's table is partial and in-frame only. The table includes 250,000 or so clones, around 84% detected once. The sample comprised peripheral blood. These receptors all come from a woman aged 40 to 50 who had recovered from COVID-19. The CDR3 runs from the conserved cysteine through the conserved F or W. The D gene is left open where the match is weak. Some rows mark clone size as missing; the rest say once, few, many or name a class of expanded clone.

d_gene: NA; j_gene: TRBJ2-7; v_gene: TRBV5-1; abundance: NA; CDR3aa: CASSSQGSEQYF; CDR3nt: TGCGCCAGCAGCTCACAGGGTAGCGAGCAGTACTTC
d_gene: TRBD2; j_gene: TRBJ2-7; v_gene: TRBV11-3; abundance: NA; CDR3aa: CASSPRTSGGAHLNEQYF; CDR3nt: TGTGCCAGCAGCCCAAGGACTAGCGGGGGGGCCCATTTAAACGAGCAGTACTTC
d_gene: NA; j_gene: TRBJ2-5; v_gene: TRBV5-1; abundance: NA; CDR3aa: CASSLGSLETQYF; CDR3nt: TGCGCCAGCAGCCTGGGGAGTCTGGAGACCCAGTACTTC
d_gene: TRBD2; j_gene: TRBJ2-7; v_gene: TRBV5-4; abundance: NA; CDR3aa: CASSRDYNEQYF; CDR3nt: TGTGCCAGCAGCCGGGACTATAACGAGCAGTACTTC
d_gene: NA; j_gene: TRBJ2-3; v_gene: TRBV11-3; abundance: NA; CDR3aa: CASSLGTATDTQYF; CDR3nt: TGTGCCAGCAGCTTAGGGACAGCCACAGATACGCAGTATTTT
d_gene: NA; j_gene: TRBJ2-1; v_gene: TRBV28; abundance: NA; CDR3aa: CASSNRGNNEQFF; CDR3nt: TGTGCCAGCAGCAACCGGGGGAACAATGAGCAGTTCTTC
d_gene: NA; j_gene: TRBJ2-1; v_gene: TRBV27; abundance: NA; CDR3aa: CASSLFSWANNEQFF; CDR3nt: TGTGCCAGCAGTTTATTCTCTTGGGCCAACAATGAGCAGTTCTTC
d_gene: NA; j_gene: TRBJ1-2; v_gene: TRBV5-1; abundance: NA; CDR3aa: CASSLFGGTNYGYTF; CDR3nt: TGCGCCAGCAGCTTGTTCGGGGGAACAAACTATGGCTACACCTTC
d_gene: NA; j_gene: TRBJ2-7; v_gene: TRBV5-1; abundance: NA; CDR3aa: CASSLRREWDEQYF; CDR3nt: TGCGCCAGCAGCTTGAGGAGGGAATGGGACGAGCAGTACTTC
d_gene: TRBD1; j_gene: TRBJ1-3; v_gene: TRBV7-2; abundance: once; CDR3aa: CASSFATGGSGNTIYF; CDR3nt: TGTGCCAGCAGCTTCGCTACAGGGGGCTCTGGAAACACCATATATTTT
d_gene: NA; j_gene: TRBJ1-3; v_gene: TRBV11-2; abundance: NA; CDR3aa: CASSPLPGASGNTIYF; CDR3nt: TGTGCCAGCAGTCCCCTCCCAGGGGCCTCTGGAAACACCATATATTTT
d_gene: TRBD1; j_gene: TRBJ1-2; v_gene: TRBV12-3/TRBV12-4; abundance: once; CDR3aa: CASSRTGGGYTF; CDR3nt: TGTGCCAGCAGTCGAACAGGGGGCGGCTACACCTTC
d_gene: TRBD1; j_gene: TRBJ1-4; v_gene: TRBV7-9; abundance: few; CDR3aa: CASSSSGTVNEKLFF; CDR3nt: TGTGCCAGCAGCTCATCCGGGACAGTGAATGAAAAACTGTTTTTT
d_gene: TRBD1; j_gene: TRBJ2-4; v_gene: TRBV18; abundance: NA; CDR3aa: CASSPGADRAKNIQYF; CDR3nt: TGTGCCAGCTCACCAGGCGCCGACAGGGCTAAAAACATTCAGTACTTC
d_gene: NA; j_gene: TRBJ2-5; v_gene: TRBV3-1/TRBV3-2; abundance: NA; CDR3aa: CASSQELRWRETQYF; CDR3nt: TGTGCCAGCAGCCAAGAATTGAGATGGAGAGAGACCCAGTACTTC
d_gene: TRBD1; j_gene: TRBJ1-2; v_gene: TRBV2; abundance: NA; CDR3aa: CASNERSGGGTF; CDR3nt: TGTGCCAGCAACGAAAGGTCAGGGGGCGGCACCTTC
d_gene: NA; j_gene: TRBJ2-5; v_gene: TRBV19; abundance: NA; CDR3aa: CASKKAWGTHQETQYF; CDR3nt: TGTGCCAGTAAAAAAGCGTGGGGGACTCACCAAGAGACCCAGTACTTC